This TCR beta chain emerged from a study of a mutant IDH1 vaccine in newly diagnosed glioma. Notes on this clone: Antigen unknown.

Assay used: immunoSEQ multiplex PCR; TCRdb lists only in-frame clones, some missing. The table records tens of thousands of clones, more than 80% of them present only once. V shed 4 bases and J 1 base; nucleotides not matched to a gene: 3. CDR3 length: 14 amino acids. Germline CDR1 and CDR2: SGHTA and FQGNSA. The time point is: week 47, end of study. Vaccinated patients received 300 ug of mutant IDH1 20-mer peptide per dose, with topical imiquimod. The source material was PBMCs, sampled from a glioma patient whose treatment included an IDH1 peptide vaccine. The gene calls are TRBV7-2 and TRBJ2-5, with 7 bases fitting TRBD1. This TCR came from a man aged 40-55 years with glioma. The CDR3 coding sequence is TGTGCCAGCAGCTCAGGGACAGCCCAAGAGACCCAGTACTTC. This translates into CASSSGTAQETQYF.